In this sample, the clone carrying this TCR beta chain turned up once. CDR1 GTSNPN and CDR2 SVGIG come from the germline V gene (reference sequence). V was pared by 0 bases and J by 4 bases, with 3 bases of the junction left unmatched. The CDR3 spans 14 residues. The data were obtained in a study of blood T cell repertoires in COVID-19. Study summary: The cDNA or gDNA used as material had been derived from T cells, B-cell-depleted T cells, or PBMCs.

In the authors' workflow: From reference gene primer amplification, estimates of nucleated cell counts were derived. Sequencing used immunoSEQ multiplex PCR; TCRdb keeps in-frame clones, though not all of them. D and trimming were read from the DNA, whereas the V and J calls and clone size are those reported in that table. The table lists approximately 250,000 clones, about 82% of them singletons. It was during active infection that Seattle patients were enrolled and then longitudinally followed. This clonotype was obtained from a woman older than 75 with COVID-19, enrolled during active disease. The rearrangement joins TRBV30 to TRBJ2-3; TRBD1 matches 8 bases. Sequences were obtained from peripheral blood. CDR3 sequence: CAWSVQQGADTQYF. Written as DNA, the CDR3 is TGTGCCTGGAGTGTACAACAGGGGGCAGATACGCAGTATTTT.